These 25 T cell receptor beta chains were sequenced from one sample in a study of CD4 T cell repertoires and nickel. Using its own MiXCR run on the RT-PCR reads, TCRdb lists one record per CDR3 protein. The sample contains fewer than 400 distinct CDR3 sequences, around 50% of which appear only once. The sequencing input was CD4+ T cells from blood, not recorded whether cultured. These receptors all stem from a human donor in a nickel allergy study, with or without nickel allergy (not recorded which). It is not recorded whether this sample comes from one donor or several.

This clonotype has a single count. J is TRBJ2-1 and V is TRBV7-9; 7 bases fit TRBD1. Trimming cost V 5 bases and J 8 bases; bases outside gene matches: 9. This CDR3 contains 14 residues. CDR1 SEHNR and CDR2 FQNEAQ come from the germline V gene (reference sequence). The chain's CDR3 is CASSILRGPDEQFF. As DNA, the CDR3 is TGTGCCAGCAGCATTCTTAGGGGGCCAGATGAGCAGTTCTTC.

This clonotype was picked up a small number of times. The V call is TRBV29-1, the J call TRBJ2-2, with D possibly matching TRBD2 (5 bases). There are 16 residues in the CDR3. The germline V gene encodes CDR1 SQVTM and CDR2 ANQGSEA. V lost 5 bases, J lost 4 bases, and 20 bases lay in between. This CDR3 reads CSVSLSGGMATGELFF. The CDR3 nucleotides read TGCAGCGTTTCCCTAAGCGGTGGTATGGCCACCGGGGAGCTGTTTTTT.

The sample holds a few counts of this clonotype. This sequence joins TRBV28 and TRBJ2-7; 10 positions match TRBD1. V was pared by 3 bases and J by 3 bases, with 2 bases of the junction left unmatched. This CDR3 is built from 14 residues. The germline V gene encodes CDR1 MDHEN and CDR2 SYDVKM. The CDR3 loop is CASSLRTGGYEQYF. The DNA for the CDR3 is TGTGCCAGCAGTTTGCGGACAGGGGGCTACGAGCAGTACTTC.

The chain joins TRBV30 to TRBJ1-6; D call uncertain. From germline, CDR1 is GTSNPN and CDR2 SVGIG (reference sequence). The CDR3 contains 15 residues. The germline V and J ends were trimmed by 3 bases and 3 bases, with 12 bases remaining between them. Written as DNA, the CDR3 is TGTGCCTGGAGCCAGAAAACAGTCTATAATTCACCCCTCCACTTT. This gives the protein CAWSQKTVYNSPLHF.

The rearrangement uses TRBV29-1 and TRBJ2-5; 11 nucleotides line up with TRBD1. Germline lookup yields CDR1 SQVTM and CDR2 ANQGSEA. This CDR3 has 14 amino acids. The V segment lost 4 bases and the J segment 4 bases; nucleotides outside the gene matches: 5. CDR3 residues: CSVAGQGAGETQYF. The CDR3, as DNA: TGCAGCGTTGCAGGACAGGGGGCTGGAGAGACCCAGTACTTC.

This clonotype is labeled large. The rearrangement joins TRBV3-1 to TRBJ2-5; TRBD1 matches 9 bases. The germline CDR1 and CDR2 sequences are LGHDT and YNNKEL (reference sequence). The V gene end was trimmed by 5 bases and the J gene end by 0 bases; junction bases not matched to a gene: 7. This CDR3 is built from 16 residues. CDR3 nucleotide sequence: TGTGCCAGCAGCACCCGGGACAGGGACTACCAAGAGACCCAGTACTTC. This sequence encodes CASSTRDRDYQETQYF.

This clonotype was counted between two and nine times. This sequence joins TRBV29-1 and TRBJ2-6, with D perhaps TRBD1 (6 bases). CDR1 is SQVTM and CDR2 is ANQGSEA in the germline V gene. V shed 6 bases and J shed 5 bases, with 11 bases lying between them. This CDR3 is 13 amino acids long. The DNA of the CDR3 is TGCAGCGTGGAACGGGACAGGGCCAACGTCCTGACTTTC. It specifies CSVERDRANVLTF.

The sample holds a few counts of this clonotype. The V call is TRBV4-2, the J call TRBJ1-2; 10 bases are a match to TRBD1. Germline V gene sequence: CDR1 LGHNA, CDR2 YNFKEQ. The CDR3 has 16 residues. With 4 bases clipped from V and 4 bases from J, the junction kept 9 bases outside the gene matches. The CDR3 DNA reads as TGTGCCAGCAGCCCCGGGGGGACAGGGGCCTTCTATGGCTACACCTTC. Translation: CASSPGGTGAFYGYTF.

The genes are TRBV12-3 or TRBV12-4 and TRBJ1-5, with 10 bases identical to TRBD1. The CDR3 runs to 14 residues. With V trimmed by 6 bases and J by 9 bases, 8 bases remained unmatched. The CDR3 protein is CASSRQGAGGPQHF. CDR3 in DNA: TGTGCCAGCAGCAGACAGGGGGCGGGGGGGCCCCAGCATTTT.

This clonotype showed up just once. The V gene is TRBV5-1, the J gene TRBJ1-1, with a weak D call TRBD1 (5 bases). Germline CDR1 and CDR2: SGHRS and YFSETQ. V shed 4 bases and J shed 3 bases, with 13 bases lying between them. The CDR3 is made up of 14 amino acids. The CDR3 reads CASSRDGRDTEAFF. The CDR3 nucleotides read TGCGCCAGCAGCAGGGACGGACGGGACACTGAAGCTTTCTTT.

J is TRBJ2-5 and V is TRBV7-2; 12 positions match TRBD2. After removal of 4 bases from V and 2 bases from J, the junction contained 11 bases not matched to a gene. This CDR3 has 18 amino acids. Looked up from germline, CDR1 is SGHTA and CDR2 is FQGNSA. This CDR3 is CASSSPPGTSGLQETQYF. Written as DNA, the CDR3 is TGTGCCAGCAGCTCACCCCCGGGGACTAGCGGGTTACAAGAGACCCAGTACTTC.

CDR3 loop: CASSRHCRTTGELFF. The DNA for the CDR3 is TGTGCCAGCAGCCGACACTGCCGTACCACCGGGGAGCTGTTTTTT. The chain couples TRBV21-1 to TRBJ2-2. TRBV21-1 is a recognized pseudogene. This CDR3 is 15 amino acids long.

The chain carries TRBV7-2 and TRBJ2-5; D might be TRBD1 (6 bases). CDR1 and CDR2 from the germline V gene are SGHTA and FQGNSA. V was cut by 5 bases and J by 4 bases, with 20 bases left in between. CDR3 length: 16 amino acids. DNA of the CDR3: TGTGCCAGCAGCCTCATCAAGGGCCAGGGGCGAGAGACCCAGTACTTC. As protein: CASSLIKGQGRETQYF.

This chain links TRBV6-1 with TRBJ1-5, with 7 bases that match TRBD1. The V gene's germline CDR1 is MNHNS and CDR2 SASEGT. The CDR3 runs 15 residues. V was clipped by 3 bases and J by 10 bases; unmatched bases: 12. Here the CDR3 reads CASSDGLHQGVPQHF. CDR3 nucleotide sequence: TGTGCCAGCAGTGACGGGCTACACCAGGGGGTTCCCCAGCATTTT.

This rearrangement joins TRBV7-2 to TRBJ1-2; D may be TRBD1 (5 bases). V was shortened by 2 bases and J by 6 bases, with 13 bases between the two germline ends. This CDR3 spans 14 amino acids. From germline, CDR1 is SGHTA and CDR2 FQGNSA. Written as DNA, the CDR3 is TGTGCCAGCAGCTTATCAGGGAGGCCGCATGGCTACACCTTC. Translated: CASSLSGRPHGYTF.

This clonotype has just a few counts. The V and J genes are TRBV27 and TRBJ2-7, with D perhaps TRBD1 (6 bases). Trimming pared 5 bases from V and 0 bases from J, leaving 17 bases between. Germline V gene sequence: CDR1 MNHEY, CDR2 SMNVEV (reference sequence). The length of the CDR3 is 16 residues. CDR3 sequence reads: CASSMSWTVSSYEQYF. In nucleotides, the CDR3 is TGTGCCAGCAGTATGAGTTGGACAGTGAGCTCCTACGAGCAGTACTTC.

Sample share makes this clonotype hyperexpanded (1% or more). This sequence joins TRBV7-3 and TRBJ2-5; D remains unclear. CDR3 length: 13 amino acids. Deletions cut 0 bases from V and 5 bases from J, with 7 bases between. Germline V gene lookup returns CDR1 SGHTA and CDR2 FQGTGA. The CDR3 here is CASSLTGGETQYF. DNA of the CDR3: TGTGCCAGCAGCTTAACGGGTGGCGAGACCCAGTACTTC.

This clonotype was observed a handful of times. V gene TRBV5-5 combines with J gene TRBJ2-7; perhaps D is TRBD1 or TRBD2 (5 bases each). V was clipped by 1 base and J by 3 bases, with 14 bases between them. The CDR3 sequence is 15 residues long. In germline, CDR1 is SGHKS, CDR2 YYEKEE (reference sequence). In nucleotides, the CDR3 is TGTGCCAGCAGCTTGTCCGTTGGGACCGACTACGAGCAGTACTTC. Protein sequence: CASSLSVGTDYEQYF. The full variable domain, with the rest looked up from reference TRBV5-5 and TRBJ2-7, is DAGVTQSPTHLIKTRGQQVTLRCSPISGHKSVSWYQQVLGQGPQFIFQYYEKEERGRGNFPDRFSARQFPNYSSELNVNALLLGDSALYLCASSLSVGTDYEQYFGPGTRLTVT.

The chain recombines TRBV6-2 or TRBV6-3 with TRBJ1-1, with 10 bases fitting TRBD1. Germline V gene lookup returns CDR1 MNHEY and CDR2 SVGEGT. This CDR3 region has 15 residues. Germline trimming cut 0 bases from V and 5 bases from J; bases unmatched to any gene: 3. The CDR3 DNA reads TGTGCCAGCAGTTACTCGAGGACAGGGGGAACTGAAGCTTTCTTT. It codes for CASSYSRTGGTEAFF.

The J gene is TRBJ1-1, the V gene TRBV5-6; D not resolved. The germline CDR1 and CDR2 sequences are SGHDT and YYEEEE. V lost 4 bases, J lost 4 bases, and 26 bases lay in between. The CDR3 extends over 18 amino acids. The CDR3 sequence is CASSRVFRAVIPRTEAFF. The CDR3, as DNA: TGTGCCAGCAGCCGCGTCTTTCGGGCAGTTATTCCCCGCACTGAAGCTTTCTTT.

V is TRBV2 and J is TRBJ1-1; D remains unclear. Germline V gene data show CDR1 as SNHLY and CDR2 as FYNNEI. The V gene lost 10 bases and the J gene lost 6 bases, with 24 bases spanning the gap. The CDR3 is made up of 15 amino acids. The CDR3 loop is CATRSTTYMGAEAFF. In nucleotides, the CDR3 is TGTGCCACGAGATCGACCACCTACATGGGAGCTGAAGCTTTCTTT.

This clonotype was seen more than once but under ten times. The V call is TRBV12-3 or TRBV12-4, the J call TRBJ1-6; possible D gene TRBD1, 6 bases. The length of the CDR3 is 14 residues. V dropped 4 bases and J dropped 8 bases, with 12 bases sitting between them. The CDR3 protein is CASSSGQKDSPLHF. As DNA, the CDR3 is TGTGCCAGCAGTTCCGGACAGAAGGATTCACCCCTCCACTTT.

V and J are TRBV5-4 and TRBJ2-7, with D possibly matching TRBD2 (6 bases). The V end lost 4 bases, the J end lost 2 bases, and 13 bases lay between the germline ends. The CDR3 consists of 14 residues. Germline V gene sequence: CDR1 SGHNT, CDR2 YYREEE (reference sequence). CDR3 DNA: TGTGCCAGCAGCCACTCCGGACTAACCTACGAGCAGTACTTC. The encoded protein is CASSHSGLTYEQYF.

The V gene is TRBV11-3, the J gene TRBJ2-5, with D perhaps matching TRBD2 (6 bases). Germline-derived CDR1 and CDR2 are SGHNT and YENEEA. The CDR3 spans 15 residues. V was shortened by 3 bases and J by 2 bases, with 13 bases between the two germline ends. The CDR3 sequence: CASSFRAGLQETQYF. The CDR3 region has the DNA TGTGCCAGCAGCTTCAGGGCGGGGTTACAAGAGACCCAGTACTTC. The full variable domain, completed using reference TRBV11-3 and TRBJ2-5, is EAGVVQSPRYKIIEKKQPVAFWCNPISGHNTLYWYLQNLGQGPELLIRYENEEAVDDSQLPKDRFSAERLKGVDSTLKIQPAELGDSAVYLCASSFRAGLQETQYFGPGTRLLVL.

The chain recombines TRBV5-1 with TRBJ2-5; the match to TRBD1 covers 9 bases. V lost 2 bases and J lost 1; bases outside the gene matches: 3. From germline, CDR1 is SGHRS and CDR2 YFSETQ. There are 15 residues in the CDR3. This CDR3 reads CASSLLTGGQETQYF. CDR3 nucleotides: TGCGCCAGCAGCTTATTGACAGGGGGCCAAGAGACCCAGTACTTC. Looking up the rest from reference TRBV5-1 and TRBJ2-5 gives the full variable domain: KAGVTQTPRYLIKTRGQQVTLSCSPISGHRSVSWYQQTPGQGLQFLFEYFSETQRNKGNFPGRFSGRQFSNSRSEMNVSTLELGDSALYLCASSLLTGGQETQYFGPGTRLLVL.